Listed here are 17 T cell receptor beta chains from one sample, sequenced in a study of blood T cell repertoires in COVID-19. The method was immunoSEQ multiplex PCR; TCRdb's version includes in-frame clones alone and lacks a portion of them. This sample has roughly 150,000 clones, with around 84% found just once. Sequencing was done on a sample of peripheral blood. These receptors originate from a woman of 80 years or more with acute or convalescent COVID-19.

The chain uses TRBV19 and TRBJ2-5; D is uncertain. The CDR3 consists of 14 residues. Germline V gives CDR1 LNHDA, CDR2 SQIVND (reference sequence). The V end lost 3 bases, the J end lost 7 bases, and 15 bases lay between the germline ends. The CDR3 nucleotides are TGTGCCAGTAGTATTGGTAGAAACCACGGGACCCAGTACTTC. Protein: CASSIGRNHGTQYF. The entire variable domain, with the rest obtained from reference TRBV19 and TRBJ2-5, is as follows: DGGITQSPKYLFRKEGQNVTLSCEQNLNHDAMYWYRQDPGQGLRLIYYSQIVNDFQKGDIAEGYSVSREKKESFPLTVTSAQKNPTAFYLCASSIGRNHGTQYFGPGTRLLVL.

The chain joins TRBV7-9 to TRBJ2-7; a possible D gene is TRBD1 (6 bases). From germline, CDR1 is SEHNR and CDR2 FQNEAQ (reference sequence). V dropped 5 bases and J dropped 3 bases, with 14 bases sitting between them. The CDR3 consists of 14 residues. As DNA, the CDR3 is TGTGCCAGCAGCCCTGCAGAAGGGGGCTACGAGCAGTACTTC. As protein: CASSPAEGGYEQYF. The whole variable domain, filled in from reference TRBV7-9 and TRBJ2-7, reads DTGVSQNPRHKITKRGQNVTFRCDPISEHNRLYWYRQTLGQGPEFLTYFQNEAQLEKSRLLSDRFSAERPKGSFSTLEIQRTEQGDSAMYLCASSPAEGGYEQYFGPGTRLTVT.

J is TRBJ2-7 and V is TRBV9; no clear D. CDR3 length: 12 residues. Germline lookup yields CDR1 SGDLS and CDR2 YYNGEE. The V and J ends lost 0 bases and 7 bases respectively, with 8 bases between them. This chain's CDR3 is CASSVDTGEQYF. The CDR3 DNA sequence: TGTGCCAGCAGCGTAGATACGGGTGAGCAGTACTTC.

This sequence joins TRBV5-1 and TRBJ1-6; TRBD1 matches at 7 bases. CDR3 size: 15 residues. Germline V gives CDR1 SGHRS, CDR2 YFSETQ. V shed 0 bases and J 5 bases; nucleotides not matched to a gene: 2. CDR3 sequence reads: CASSLDTGDNSPLHF. The CDR3 nucleotides read TGCGCCAGCAGCTTGGATACAGGGGATAATTCACCCCTCCACTTT.

This rearrangement joins TRBV19 to TRBJ2-7; 9 nucleotides align to TRBD1. V gave up 7 bases and J gave up 5 bases; unmatched junction bases: 6. CDR1 is LNHDA and CDR2 is SQIVND in the germline V gene (reference sequence). This CDR3 is 13 amino acids long. The CDR3 nucleotides read TGTGCCAGTAATGGACAGGGGAGGCACGAGCAGTACTTC. This sequence encodes CASNGQGRHEQYF.

This clone was seen only once. J is TRBJ1-4 and V is TRBV7-2; no clear D. The germline V gene has CDR1 SGHTA and CDR2 FQGNSA. CDR3 size: 14 residues. Trimming stripped 3 bases from V and 7 bases from J, with 12 bases between. CDR3 amino acids: CASSLAASGEKLFF. CDR3 DNA sequence: TGTGCCAGCAGCTTGGCAGCCTCGGGTGAAAAACTGTTTTTT.

This clone occurred a few times. The chain combines TRBV6-4 with TRBJ2-3, with 8 nucleotides matching TRBD2. Per the germline V gene, CDR1 is MRHNA and CDR2 is SNTAGT. This CDR3 contains 14 residues. Losses at the gene ends were 4 bases for V and 0 bases for J; bases not matched to a gene: 0. The CDR3, as DNA: TGTGCCAGCAGTGCTAGCGGGAGCACAGATACGCAGTATTTT. Protein sequence: CASSASGSTDTQYF.

The chain recombines TRBV9 with TRBJ2-5; TRBD2 matches at 9 bases. Germline assignment: CDR1 SGDLS and CDR2 YYNGEE. The length of the CDR3 is 16 residues. V lost 0 bases, J lost 2 bases, and 5 bases stayed unmatched. CDR3 in DNA: TGTGCCAGCAGCGTAGGCAATAGCGGGAGACAAGAGACCCAGTACTTC. Translated, it gives CASSVGNSGRQETQYF.

V and J are TRBV10-3 and TRBJ1-1, with D unresolved. Germline V gives CDR1 ENHRY, CDR2 SYGVKD. The ends were cut back, 4 bases at V and 1 base at J, with 7 bases in the middle. The CDR3 has 13 residues. The DNA of the CDR3 is TGTGCCATCAGTGGAGAGGGGAACACTGAAGCTTTCTTT. It translates to CAISGEGNTEAFF.

The CDR3 DNA follows: TGTGCCAGCAGCTTAACTAGAACCGGGGAGCTGTTTTTT. Translating it yields CASSLTRTGELFF. The chain employs TRBV11-3 and TRBJ2-2, with D maybe TRBD2 (5 bases). Germline V gives CDR1 SGHNT, CDR2 YENEEA. There are 13 residues in the CDR3. The germline V and J ends were trimmed by 2 bases and 5 bases, with 6 bases remaining between them.

The count of this clone is one. This chain uses TRBV28 with TRBJ1-6; TRBD1 is a possible D gene (6 bases). The V gene's germline CDR1 is MDHEN and CDR2 SYDVKM. CDR3 length: 15 residues. Trimming cost V 6 bases and J 8 bases, with 17 bases left between them. CDR3 protein: CASSFIGQIDSPLHF. The CDR3 region has the DNA TGTGCCAGCAGCTTTATTGGACAGATTGATTCACCCCTCCACTTT.

This chain uses TRBV18 with TRBJ2-1; tentative D call: TRBD2 (5 bases). This CDR3 contains 16 residues. Trimming took 3 bases from V and 12 from J, leaving 24 bases between them. Germline CDR1 KGHSH, CDR2 LQKENI. This CDR3 is CASSPPGGPKKLGQFF. The CDR3 DNA follows: TGTGCCAGCTCACCCCCTGGCGGGCCAAAAAAGCTAGGGCAGTTCTTC.

The chain joins TRBV5-6 to TRBJ2-7; TRBD2 is a possible D gene (5 bases). V was shortened by 4 bases and J by 3 bases, with 17 bases between the two germline ends. Germline lookup yields CDR1 SGHDT and CDR2 YYEEEE. This CDR3 has 15 amino acids. The CDR3, as DNA: TGTGCCAGCAGCGGGGTTGGGCGGGCAAGCTACGAGCAGTACTTC. Encoded protein: CASSGVGRASYEQYF. The variable domain in full, completed from reference TRBV5-6 and TRBJ2-7, reads DAGVTQSPTHLIKTRGQQVTLRCSPKSGHDTVSWYQQALGQGPQFIFQYYEEEERQRGNFPDRFSGHQFPNYSSELNVNALLLGDSALYLCASSGVGRASYEQYFGPGTRLTVT.

The V and J genes are TRBV7-2 and TRBJ2-1, with TRBD2 matching over 10 bases. Germline lookup yields CDR1 SGHTA and CDR2 FQGNSA. V lost 5 bases, J lost 6 bases, and 10 bases stayed unmatched. This CDR3 spans 16 amino acids. The CDR3 spells CASSRQGTSVFNEQFF. In DNA form, the CDR3 reads TGTGCCAGCAGCAGGCAAGGGACTAGCGTGTTCAATGAGCAGTTCTTC.

The CDR3 region has the DNA TGTGCCAGTAGTTTGGGACAGCTACAGCCCCAGCATTTT. Amino acid sequence: CASSLGQLQPQHF. The J gene is TRBJ1-5, the V gene TRBV19; 7 bases are a match to TRBD1. Germline V gives CDR1 LNHDA, CDR2 SQIVND (reference sequence). V was clipped by 5 bases and J by 7 bases; unmatched bases: 5. This CDR3 has 13 amino acids.

For the CDR3, the DNA is TGTGCCAGCAGCCCTACTAGCAGGAGATACACCGGGGAGCTGTTTTTT. Translating it yields CASSPTSRRYTGELFF. The chain uses TRBV28 and TRBJ2-2, with D perhaps matching TRBD2 (6 bases). The CDR3 contains 16 residues. Trimming pared 6 bases from V and 3 bases from J, leaving 17 bases between. CDR1 is MDHEN, CDR2 SYDVKM, per germline.

The rearrangement links TRBV7-2 to TRBJ2-7, with D unclear. CDR1 and CDR2 from the germline V gene are SGHTA and FQGNSA. The ends were cut back, 4 bases at V and 0 bases at J, with 7 bases in the middle. This CDR3 contains 13 residues. CDR3 sequence: CASSSHVSYEQYF. CDR3 coding DNA: TGTGCCAGCAGCTCCCATGTCTCCTACGAGCAGTACTTC.